These 2 T cell receptor beta chains were sequenced from one sample in a study of shared clonotypes between healthy human individuals. TCRdb keeps only in-frame clones here, not all; method: immunoSEQ multiplex PCR. The sample comprises over 2 million clones, around 92% of which are singletons, and around 0.35% rests with the top ten. Sample: naive CD4+ T cells from PBMCs. Subset indicated: CD45RA+ positively selected. The receptor set was obtained from a man between 18 and 29 years old in good health. Some clones in this sample may be carry-over from other donors' samples.

The chain links TRBV19 to TRBJ2-2; 8 nucleotides match TRBD1. The V gene end was trimmed by 4 bases and the J gene end by 4 bases; junction bases not matched to a gene: 5. Germline CDR1 LNHDA, CDR2 SQIVND (reference sequence). CDR3 length equals 15 residues. The DNA for the CDR3 is TGTGCCAGTAGTAGAAGGGACAGGCCCACCGGGGAGCTGTTTTTT. It is translated as CASSRRDRPTGELFF.

The chain uses TRBV4-2 and TRBJ2-1; TRBD2 matches at 11 bases. CDR3 length: 18 amino acids. Germline V lookup: CDR1 LGHNA, CDR2 YNFKEQ. J was trimmed by 4 bases and V by 1 base; bases with no gene match: 9. CDR3 DNA sequence: TGTGCCAGCAGCCAAGCATGGACTAGCGGGCTCTATTACAATGAGCAGTTCTTC. This sequence encodes CASSQAWTSGLYYNEQFF.